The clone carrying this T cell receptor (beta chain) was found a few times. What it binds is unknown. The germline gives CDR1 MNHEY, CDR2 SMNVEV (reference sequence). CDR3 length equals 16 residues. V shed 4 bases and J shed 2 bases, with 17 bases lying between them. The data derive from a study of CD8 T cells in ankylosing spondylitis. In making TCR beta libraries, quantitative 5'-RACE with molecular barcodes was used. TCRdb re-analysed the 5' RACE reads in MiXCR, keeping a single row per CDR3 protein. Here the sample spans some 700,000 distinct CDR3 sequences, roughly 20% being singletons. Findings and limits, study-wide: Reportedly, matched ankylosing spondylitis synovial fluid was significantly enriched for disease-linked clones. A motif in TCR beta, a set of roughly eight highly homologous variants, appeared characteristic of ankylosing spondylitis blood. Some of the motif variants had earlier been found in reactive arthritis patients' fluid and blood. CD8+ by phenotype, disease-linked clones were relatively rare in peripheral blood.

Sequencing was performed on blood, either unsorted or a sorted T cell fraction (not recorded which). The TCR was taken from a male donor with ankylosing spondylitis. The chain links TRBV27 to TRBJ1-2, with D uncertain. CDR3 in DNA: TGTGCCAGCAGTTCCTACTCCGAACCCCACAACTATGGCTACACCTTC. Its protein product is CASSSYSEPHNYGYTF.